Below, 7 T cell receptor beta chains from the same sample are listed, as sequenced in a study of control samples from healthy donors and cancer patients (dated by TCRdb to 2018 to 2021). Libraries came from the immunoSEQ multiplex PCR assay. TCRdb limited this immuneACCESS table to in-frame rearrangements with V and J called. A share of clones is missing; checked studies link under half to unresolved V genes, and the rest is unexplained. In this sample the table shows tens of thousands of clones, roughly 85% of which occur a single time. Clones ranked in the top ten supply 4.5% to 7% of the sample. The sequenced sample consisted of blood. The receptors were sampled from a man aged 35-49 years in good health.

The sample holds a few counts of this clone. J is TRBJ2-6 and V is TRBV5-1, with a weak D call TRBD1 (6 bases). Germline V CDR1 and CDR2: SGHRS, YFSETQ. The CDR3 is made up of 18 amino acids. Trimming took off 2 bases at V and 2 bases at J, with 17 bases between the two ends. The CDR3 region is CASSFSPGESTGANVLTF. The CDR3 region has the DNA TGCGCCAGCAGCTTCTCCCCAGGGGAGTCGACTGGGGCCAACGTCCTGACTTTC.

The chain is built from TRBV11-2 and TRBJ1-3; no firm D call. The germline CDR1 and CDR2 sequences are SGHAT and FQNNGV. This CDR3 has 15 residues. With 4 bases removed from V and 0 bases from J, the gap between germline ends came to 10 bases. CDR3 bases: TGTGCCAGCAGCTCTCAACCGAGCTCTGGAAACACCATATATTTT. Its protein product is CASSSQPSSGNTIYF.

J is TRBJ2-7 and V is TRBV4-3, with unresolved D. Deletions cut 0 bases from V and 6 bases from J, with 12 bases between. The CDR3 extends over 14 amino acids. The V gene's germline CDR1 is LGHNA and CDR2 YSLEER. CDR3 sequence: CASSQEGSEREQYF. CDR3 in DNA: TGCGCCAGCAGCCAAGAGGGGTCAGAGCGCGAGCAGTACTTC.

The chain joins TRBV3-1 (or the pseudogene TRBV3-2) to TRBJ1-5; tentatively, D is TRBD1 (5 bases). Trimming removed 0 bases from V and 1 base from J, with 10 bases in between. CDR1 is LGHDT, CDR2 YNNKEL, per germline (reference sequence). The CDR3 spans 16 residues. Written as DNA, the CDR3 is TGTGCCAGCAGCCAAGATCGTGGACACAGCAATCAGCCCCAGCATTTT. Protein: CASSQDRGHSNQPQHF.

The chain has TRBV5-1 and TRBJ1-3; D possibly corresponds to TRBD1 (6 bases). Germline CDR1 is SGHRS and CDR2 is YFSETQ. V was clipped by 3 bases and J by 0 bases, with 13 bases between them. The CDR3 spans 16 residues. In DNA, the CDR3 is TGCGCCAGCAGCTACTTGCAGGGGAGCTCTGGAAACACCATATATTTT. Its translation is CASSYLQGSSGNTIYF.

In DNA form, the CDR3 reads TGTGCCAGCAGCTTAGGTCAGGGGGGCACAGATACGCAGTATTTT. It is translated as CASSLGQGGTDTQYF. The chain is built from TRBV11-3 and TRBJ2-3; 7 bases are a match to TRBD1. CDR3 length equals 15 residues. From germline, CDR1 is SGHNT and CDR2 YENEEA. V trimming: 1 base; J trimming: 1 base; junction bases outside the gene matches: 2.

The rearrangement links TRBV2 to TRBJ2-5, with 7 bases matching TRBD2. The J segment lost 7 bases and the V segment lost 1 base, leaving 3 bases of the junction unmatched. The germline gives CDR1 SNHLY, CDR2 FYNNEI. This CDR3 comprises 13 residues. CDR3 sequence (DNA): TGTGCCAGCAGTGAAGAGGGAGGGAGGACCCAGTACTTC. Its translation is CASSEEGGRTQYF. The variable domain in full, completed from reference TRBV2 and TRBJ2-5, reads EPEVTQTPSHQVTQMGQEVILRCVPISNHLYFYWYRQILGQKVEFLVSFYNNEISEKSEIFDDQFSVERPDGSNFTLKIRSTKLEDSAMYFCASSEEGGRTQYFGPGTRLLVL.